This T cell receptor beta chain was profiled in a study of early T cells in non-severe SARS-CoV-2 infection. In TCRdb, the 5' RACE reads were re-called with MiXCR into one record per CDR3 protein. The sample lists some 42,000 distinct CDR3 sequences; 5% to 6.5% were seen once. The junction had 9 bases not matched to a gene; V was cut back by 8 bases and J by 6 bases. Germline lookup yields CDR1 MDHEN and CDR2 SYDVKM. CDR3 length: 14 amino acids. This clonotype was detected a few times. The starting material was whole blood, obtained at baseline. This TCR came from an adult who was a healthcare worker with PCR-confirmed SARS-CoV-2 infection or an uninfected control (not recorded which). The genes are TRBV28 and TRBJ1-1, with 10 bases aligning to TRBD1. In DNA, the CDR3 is TGTGCCAGCGCCCTTGGGACAGGGGCTTCTGAAGCTTTCTTT. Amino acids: CASALGTGASEAFF.